This T cell receptor beta chain was observed in a study of blood T cell repertoires in COVID-19. Study as a whole: Acute and convalescent COVID-19 specimens originated in the United States, Italy and Spain. T cells, B-cell-depleted T cells, or PBMCs provided the cDNA or gDNA that served as material.

The method was immunoSEQ multiplex PCR; TCRdb's version includes in-frame clones alone and lacks a portion of them. The sample consists of about 350,000 clones, around nine tenths of them appearing once. Germline trimming cut 6 bases from V and 0 bases from J; bases unmatched to any gene: 5. CDR1 is SGHTA, CDR2 FQGNSA, per germline. The CDR3 covers 16 residues. Participant age was roughly 18 to 90 years, and participants resided in fewer than 25 US areas. Within the 2 weeks before study entry, each person in the exposed group met a COVID-19 case. The sample was PBMCs or T cells enriched from blood (not recorded which). The sequence came from a woman in her 30s who had been exposed to COVID-19. The chain uses TRBV7-2 and TRBJ2-1; 10 nucleotides agree with TRBD2. The CDR3 nucleotides are TGTGCCAGCAGGAGAGCGGGAGGGAGCTCCTACAATGAGCAGTTCTTC. Protein product: CASRRAGGSSYNEQFF.